The 24 T cell receptor beta chains given below trace back to one sample, sequenced in a study of T cell changes during pregnancy in multiple sclerosis. TCRdb keeps only in-frame clones here, not all; method: immunoSEQ multiplex PCR. There are about 92,000 clones in the sample; around 90% occur only once, and less than 2% lies in the top ten. Sequenced here: peripheral blood, sampled in the first trimester of pregnancy. These TCRs come from a female donor with multiple sclerosis, enrolled in a pregnancy study.

The chain employs TRBV6-5 and TRBJ2-7; 8 bases match TRBD1. With 7 bases clipped from V and 5 bases from J, the junction kept 13 bases outside the gene matches. Germline CDR1 is MNHEY and CDR2 is SVGAGI. This CDR3 contains 15 residues. This chain's CDR3 is CASTPRGTQGDEQYF. CDR3 nucleotide sequence: TGTGCCAGCACCCCACGGGGGACACAGGGGGACGAGCAGTACTTC.

The chain uses TRBV9 and TRBJ1-1, with 7 bases matching TRBD1. The CDR3 is made up of 13 amino acids. V shed 0 bases, J shed 11 bases, and the junction held 7 bases outside the gene matches. The V gene's germline CDR1 is SGDLS and CDR2 YYNGEE. In nucleotides, the CDR3 is TGTGCCAGCAGCGTAGGGACAGGATCGACGGCTTTCTTT. Protein product: CASSVGTGSTAFF.

V gene TRBV28 combines with J gene TRBJ2-7; D might be TRBD2 (5 bases). Germline V lookup: CDR1 MDHEN, CDR2 SYDVKM. Trimming took off 6 bases at V and 3 bases at J, with 15 bases between the two ends. The CDR3 length is 14 residues. CDR3 DNA sequence: TGTGCCAGCAGAGCCCCGTCGGGAAACTACGAGCAGTACTTC. Protein: CASRAPSGNYEQYF.

This chain joins TRBV11-2 and TRBJ2-1; a weak D match, TRBD2 (6 bases). The V gene's germline CDR1 is SGHAT and CDR2 FQNNGV. This CDR3 contains 13 residues. Trimming took 5 bases from V and 7 from J, leaving 12 bases between them. This CDR3 is CASSRIGRNEQFF. CDR3 coding DNA: TGTGCCAGCAGCCGTATTGGGAGGAATGAGCAGTTCTTC.

The CDR3 bases are TGTGCCAGCAGCGTTACAGGGGGTGGCACTGAAGCTTTCTTT. Translating gives CASSVTGGGTEAFF. The rearrangement uses TRBV6-1 and TRBJ1-1; 8 nucleotides line up with TRBD1. The CDR3 spans 14 residues. V lost 6 bases, J lost 4 bases, and 7 bases stayed unmatched. Germline lookup yields CDR1 MNHNS and CDR2 SASEGT.

The chain uses TRBV7-6 and TRBJ1-4; 7 bases are shared with TRBD1. CDR3 length equals 17 residues. Germline V gene lookup returns CDR1 SGHVS and CDR2 FNYEAQ. Trimming took 8 bases from V and 8 from J; bases not matched to a gene: 20. This CDR3 reads CASCRPYRGRSEEKLFF. The CDR3 region has the DNA TGTGCCAGCTGTCGACCGTACAGGGGTCGTTCTGAGGAAAAACTGTTTTTT.

The genes are TRBV7-2 and TRBJ2-1; no reliable D call. V shed 6 bases and J shed 0 bases, with 6 bases lying between them. Germline CDR1 is SGHTA and CDR2 is FQGNSA. This CDR3 is built from 13 residues. In nucleotides, the CDR3 is TGTGCCAGCAGTTCTAGCTCCTACAATGAGCAGTTCTTC. It yields the protein CASSSSSYNEQFF.

The V and J genes are TRBV10-3 and TRBJ1-4; 7 bases agree with TRBD1. The CDR3 consists of 14 residues. The germline V gene encodes CDR1 ENHRY and CDR2 SYGVKD. J gave up 5 bases and V 5 bases, and 5 bases lay outside the gene matches. For the CDR3, the DNA is TGTGCCATCAGTCAGACAGGGCAAAATGAAAAACTGTTTTTT. Amino acid sequence: CAISQTGQNEKLFF.

The V call is TRBV20-1, the J call TRBJ1-4, with unresolved D. This CDR3 is built from 11 residues. V lost 0 bases and J 7 bases, leaving 3 bases between the germline ends. Per germline, CDR1 DFQATT and CDR2 SNEGSKA (reference sequence). The DNA of the CDR3 is TGCAGTGCTAGAGATCGTGAAAAACTGTTTTTT. The encoded protein is CSARDREKLFF.

This chain joins TRBV6-6 and TRBJ1-2; D might be TRBD1 (5 bases). The V gene's germline CDR1 is MNHNY and CDR2 SVGAGI (reference sequence). The length of the CDR3 is 14 residues. V lost 4 bases and J 5 bases, leaving 14 bases between the germline ends. The CDR3 DNA sequence: TGTGCCAGCAGTTTAAGAACGGGGGATTATGGCTACACCTTC. It codes for CASSLRTGDYGYTF.

V gene TRBV5-1 combines with J gene TRBJ1-1; D uncertain. The CDR3 totals 13 residues. CDR1 SGHRS and CDR2 YFSETQ come from the germline V gene. Trimming cost V 3 bases and J 2 bases, with 8 bases left between them. CDR3 region: CASSSRGNTEAFF. DNA for the CDR3: TGCGCCAGCAGCTCCCGAGGTAACACTGAAGCTTTCTTT.

V usage is TRBV29-1 and J usage is TRBJ1-1; 7 positions match TRBD1. This CDR3 has 14 residues. Germline CDR1 and CDR2: SQVTM and ANQGSEA. Germline trimming cut 5 bases from V and 8 bases from J; bases unmatched to any gene: 14. As DNA, the CDR3 is TGCAGCGTTCGGCGAATCCCGGAAGGGGGCGAAGCTTTCTTT. It codes for CSVRRIPEGGEAFF.

The CDR3 coding sequence is TGTGCCAGCAGCGCCGGGACAGGAGTCTCCTACGAGCAGTACTTC. As protein: CASSAGTGVSYEQYF. The gene calls are TRBV7-6 and TRBJ2-7; TRBD1 matches 8 bases. The germline gives CDR1 SGHVS, CDR2 FNYEAQ. CDR3 length: 15 amino acids. The J segment lost 0 bases and the V segment lost 5 bases, leaving 6 bases of the junction unmatched.

The chain combines TRBV11-2 with TRBJ2-7; D may be TRBD1 (6 bases). Germline V gives CDR1 SGHAT, CDR2 FQNNGV. Trimming took off 3 bases at V and 7 bases at J, with 16 bases between the two ends. This CDR3 spans 14 amino acids. CDR3 sequence reads: CASSLFGGLFEQYF. The DNA of the CDR3 is TGTGCCAGCAGCTTGTTTGGGGGCCTGTTTGAGCAGTACTTC.

The chain is built from TRBV6-4 and TRBJ2-2; 8 bases fit TRBD1. V lost 4 bases, J lost 4 bases, and 2 bases stayed unmatched. The CDR3 is 14 amino acids. CDR1 MRHNA and CDR2 SNTAGT come from the germline V gene. The CDR3 DNA sequence: TGTGCCAGCAGTGGGACAGGGAGCACCGGGGAGCTGTTTTTT. This sequence encodes CASSGTGSTGELFF.

The rearrangement links TRBV4-1 to TRBJ2-7, with D unclear. Per germline, CDR1 MGHRA and CDR2 YSYEKL. This CDR3 is built from 15 residues. With 1 base removed from V and 4 bases from J, the gap between germline ends came to 14 bases. The CDR3 reads CASSQVLATGYEQYF. DNA for the CDR3: TGCGCCAGCAGCCAAGTTTTGGCCACGGGTTACGAGCAGTACTTC.

The rearrangement joins TRBV28 to TRBJ1-5; D unclear. This CDR3 contains 14 residues. Germline lookup yields CDR1 MDHEN and CDR2 SYDVKM. V lost 6 bases and J 6 bases, leaving 15 bases between the germline ends. The CDR3 sequence: CASRKRNIGQPQHF. In DNA, the CDR3 is TGTGCCAGCAGGAAGCGAAATATAGGTCAGCCCCAGCATTTT.

The genes are TRBV9 and TRBJ2-2, with D hard to call. The CDR3 spans 14 residues. Germline V CDR1 and CDR2: SGDLS, YYNGEE. V was cut by 0 bases and J by 5 bases, with 8 bases left in between. The CDR3: CASSVGATTGELFF. In DNA, the CDR3 is TGTGCCAGCAGCGTAGGGGCAACGACCGGGGAGCTGTTTTTT.

The CDR3 coding sequence is TGTGCCAGCAGCTTAGAGACAGGGGCGCCCTACGAGCAGTACTTC. Translating gives CASSLETGAPYEQYF. This chain uses TRBV7-8 with TRBJ2-7; the match to TRBD1 covers 8 bases. V lost 1 base to trimming and J lost 2 bases; unmatched junction nucleotides: 4. Germline CDR1 and CDR2: SGHVS and FQNEAQ. The CDR3 contains 15 residues. The variable domain in full, with the rest retrieved from reference TRBV7-8 and TRBJ2-7, is GAGVSQSPRYKVAKRGQDVALRCDPISGHVSLFWYQQALGQGPEFLTYFQNEAQLDKSGLPSDRFFAERPEGSVSTLKIQRTQQEDSAVYLCASSLETGAPYEQYFGPGTRLTVT.

This chain connects TRBV29-1 to TRBJ1-1, with D perhaps matching TRBD1 (5 bases). Germline V lookup: CDR1 SQVTM, CDR2 ANQGSEA. V lost 0 bases to trimming and J lost 5 bases, with 13 bases between them. The CDR3 extends over 14 amino acids. The DNA of the CDR3 is TGCAGCGTTGAAGATCTAGGACACGGTACTGAAGCTTTCTTT. Residues: CSVEDLGHGTEAFF.

The V call is TRBV6-4, the J call TRBJ2-1; 10 bases match TRBD2. The CDR3 extends over 14 amino acids. Germline loops: CDR1 MRHNA, CDR2 SNTAGT. Germline trimming cut 7 bases from V and 6 bases from J; bases unmatched to any gene: 6. The chain's CDR3 is CASKSGRAGNEQFF. The DNA for the CDR3 is TGTGCCAGCAAGAGCGGGAGGGCCGGCAATGAGCAGTTCTTC.

In its sample, this clone was seen once. V usage is TRBV5-1 and J usage is TRBJ2-3; 11 bases match TRBD2. The V segment lost 3 bases and the J segment 1 base; nucleotides outside the gene matches: 7. Germline CDR1 SGHRS, CDR2 YFSETQ. The CDR3 contains 17 residues. The CDR3 is CASSSLIAGGGTDTQYF. The CDR3 bases are TGCGCCAGCAGCTCCCTTATAGCGGGAGGGGGCACAGATACGCAGTATTTT. The whole variable domain, filled in from reference TRBV5-1 and TRBJ2-3, reads KAGVTQTPRYLIKTRGQQVTLSCSPISGHRSVSWYQQTPGQGLQFLFEYFSETQRNKGNFPGRFSGRQFSNSRSEMNVSTLELGDSALYLCASSSLIAGGGTDTQYFGPGTRLTVL.

The sample holds a few counts of this clone. The J gene is TRBJ2-7, the V gene TRBV7-8, with TRBD1 matching over 9 bases. This CDR3 region has 18 residues. V shed 4 bases, J shed 0 bases, and the junction held 13 bases outside the gene matches. The V gene's germline CDR1 is SGHVS and CDR2 FQNEAQ. The DNA of the CDR3 is TGTGCCAGCAGCTCCCCCCGGGACAGGGCCCTTAGCTCCTACGAGCAGTACTTC. This sequence encodes CASSSPRDRALSSYEQYF.

The chain couples TRBV30 to TRBJ2-7; 11 nucleotides agree with TRBD2. Trimming at V came to 1 base and at J to 5 bases, leaving 4 bases not matched to a gene. This CDR3 is built from 14 residues. Germline CDR1 is GTSNPN and CDR2 is SVGIG (reference sequence). This chain's CDR3 is CAWSETSGKDEQYF. Here the CDR3 DNA reads TGTGCCTGGAGTGAGACTAGCGGGAAGGACGAGCAGTACTTC.